These 30 T cell receptor beta chains originate from one sample sequenced in a study of blood T cells in healthy people across ages. A J-beta primer mix and a sample-barcoded 5' primer were used in a second PCR of about 6 to 12 cycles. TCRdb reprocessed the 5' RACE reads via MiXCR and lists one record per CDR3 protein. Of some 1.6 million distinct CDR3 sequences listed, about 35% are singletons. Material: blood. The receptors here all came from a woman aged 30 to 39 in good health.

The chain couples TRBV28 to TRBJ2-3, with 8 bases lining up with TRBD2. CDR3 length equals 15 residues. After removal of 1 base from V and 5 bases from J, the junction contained 5 bases not matched to a gene. Germline values: CDR1 MDHEN, CDR2 SYDVKM. The CDR3 region is CASSLFRAGVDTQYF. The CDR3 DNA reads TGTGCCAGCAGTTTATTTCGAGCGGGAGTAGATACGCAGTATTTT.

In its sample, this clonotype was seen once. The V gene is TRBV7-8, the J gene TRBJ2-2, with 7 bases matching TRBD1. Germline assignment: CDR1 SGHVS and CDR2 FQNEAQ. The CDR3 extends over 17 amino acids. The trim removed 6 bases at V and 2 bases at J, leaving 12 bases unmatched. The CDR3 DNA follows: TGTGCCAGCAGATTAAGACGGGGACAGCCCAACACCGGGGAGCTGTTTTTT. It specifies CASRLRRGQPNTGELFF.

This clonotype turned up a few times. The chain uses TRBV7-2 and TRBJ2-7; possibly TRBD1 for D (6 bases). Trimming took 2 bases from V and 4 from J, leaving 9 bases between them. CDR1 and CDR2 (germline): SGHTA, FQGNSA. CDR3 length: 13 residues. As DNA, the CDR3 is TGTGCCAGCAGCTTAACAGGGAAGTACGAGCAGTACTTC. It is translated as CASSLTGKYEQYF.

The chain combines TRBV20-1 with TRBJ2-1; D remains ambiguous. V lost 5 bases and J 8 bases, leaving 16 bases between the germline ends. The germline V gene encodes CDR1 DFQATT and CDR2 SNEGSKA (reference sequence). The CDR3 consists of 13 residues. CDR3 coding DNA: TGCAGTGCTCCACAGAACGGTCCCTATGAGCAGTTCTTC. It codes for CSAPQNGPYEQFF.

This clonotype was counted only a few times. This sequence joins TRBV15 and TRBJ1-5, with D tentatively TRBD1 (6 bases). The CDR3 consists of 15 residues. Trimming removed 3 bases at V and 0 bases at J, with 9 bases between. Germline values: CDR1 LNHNV, CDR2 YYDKDF (reference sequence). CDR3 protein: CATSSGQYSNQPQHF. The CDR3 DNA sequence: TGTGCCACCAGCAGTGGACAGTATAGCAATCAGCCCCAGCATTTT. The variable domain in full, completed from reference TRBV15 and TRBJ1-5, reads DAMVIQNPRYQVTQFGKPVTLSCSQTLNHNVMYWYQQKSSQAPKLLFHYYDKDFNNEADTPDNFQSRRPNTSFCFLDIRSPGLGDTAMYLCATSSGQYSNQPQHFGDGTRLSIL.

At least ten counts were recorded for this clonotype. The chain recombines TRBV7-8 with TRBJ1-1, with D possibly being TRBD1 (5 bases). This CDR3 is built from 15 residues. Germline CDR1 is SGHVS and CDR2 is FQNEAQ. V lost 5 bases and J 2 bases, leaving 15 bases between the germline ends. CDR3 amino acids: CASSAIRRANTEAFF. CDR3 nucleotide sequence: TGTGCCAGCAGCGCTATTCGCAGGGCCAACACTGAAGCTTTCTTT. The full variable domain, in which reference TRBV7-8 and TRBJ1-1 provide the parts outside the CDR3, is GAGVSQSPRYKVAKRGQDVALRCDPISGHVSLFWYQQALGQGPEFLTYFQNEAQLDKSGLPSDRFFAERPEGSVSTLKIQRTQQEDSAVYLCASSAIRRANTEAFFGQGTRLTVV.

This clonotype occurred a few times. V gene TRBV6-1 combines with J gene TRBJ1-1, with a weak D call TRBD1 (6 bases). Germline V gene data show CDR1 as MNHNS and CDR2 as SASEGT. Between the trimmed V and J ends, which lost 4 bases and 5 bases, there was a span of 14 bases. The CDR3 is made up of 14 amino acids. The CDR3: CASSVGGAHTEAFF. The CDR3 DNA is TGTGCCAGCAGTGTAGGGGGGGCGCATACTGAAGCTTTCTTT.

This clonotype was counted only a few times. The J gene is TRBJ2-7, the V gene TRBV7-9; 10 bases map to TRBD1. This CDR3 comprises 15 residues. Germline V gene sequence: CDR1 SEHNR, CDR2 FQNEAQ (reference sequence). Trimming removed 1 base from V and 5 bases from J; junction bases left unmatched: 5. CDR3 in DNA: TGTGCCAGCAGCTTAGATGGGGACAGGGGCCACGAGCAGTACTTC. Protein product: CASSLDGDRGHEQYF.

The V and J genes are TRBV20-1 and TRBJ2-7, with D uncertain. The germline gives CDR1 DFQATT, CDR2 SNEGSKA (reference sequence). V shed 3 bases and J shed 0 bases, with 15 bases lying between them. This CDR3 is 15 amino acids long. This chain's CDR3 is CSARAVGSSSYEQYF. The CDR3 region has the DNA TGCAGTGCTAGGGCCGTGGGGTCGAGCTCCTACGAGCAGTACTTC.

This clonotype has a handful of counts. The CDR3 region is CASSPLAGQGGGETQYF. For the CDR3, the DNA is TGCGCCAGCAGCCCTCTAGCGGGGCAAGGTGGAGGAGAGACCCAGTACTTC. The gene calls are TRBV5-1 and TRBJ2-5, with TRBD2 matching over 9 bases. The CDR3 sequence is 17 residues long. Trimming took 4 bases from V and 4 from J; bases not matched to a gene: 14. The germline V gene has CDR1 SGHRS and CDR2 YFSETQ.

This clonotype was counted between two and nine times. The V and J genes are TRBV12-5 and TRBJ2-1; 14 bases line up with TRBD2. V lost 6 bases to trimming and J lost 6 bases; unmatched junction nucleotides: 4. CDR3 length equals 15 residues. Germline V CDR1 and CDR2: LGHNT, FRNRAP. Here the CDR3 DNA reads TGTGCTAGTGGCTCCGGGACTAGCGGGAGCAATGAGCAGTTCTTC. Its translation is CASGSGTSGSNEQFF.

The J gene is TRBJ1-2, the V gene TRBV6-5; D is unclear. The germline V gene encodes CDR1 MNHEY and CDR2 SVGAGI. The CDR3 is 12 residues long. The germline V and J ends were trimmed by 7 bases and 6 bases, with 12 bases remaining between them. CDR3 nucleotide sequence: TGTGCCAGCAAACGGGGAGTCGATGGCTACACCTTC. Translated: CASKRGVDGYTF.

As regards this clonotype: This CDR3 is missing its conserved last phenylalanine or tryptophan, likely due to a read error. The chain employs TRBV5-4 and TRBJ2-7; D could derive from TRBD1 or TRBD2 (5 bases each). The J call may not be correct, given that the DNA end is closer to TRBJ2-5. This CDR3 contains 13 residues. The germline V gene encodes CDR1 SGHNT and CDR2 YYREEE (reference sequence). DNA of the CDR3: TGTGCCAGCAGCTTGGAGGGGACGGGGACCCAGTACTCC. Translation gives CASSLEGTGTQYS.

This clonotype was detected only a few times. The chain combines TRBV15 with TRBJ2-7; D possibly uses TRBD1 or TRBD2 (5 bases each). The CDR3 totals 15 residues. Germline CDR1 LNHNV, CDR2 YYDKDF (reference sequence). The V gene lost 3 bases and the J gene lost 0 bases, with 12 bases spanning the gap. The DNA of the CDR3 is TGTGCCACCAGCAGCTTCTCCGGGACCTCCTACGAGCAGTACTTC. It encodes CATSSFSGTSYEQYF.

J is TRBJ2-3 and V is TRBV11-3; no reliable D call. The CDR3 covers 15 residues. The V and J ends lost 5 bases and 2 bases respectively, with 14 bases between them. Looked up from germline, CDR1 is SGHNT and CDR2 is YENEEA. The CDR3 DNA sequence: TGTGCCAGCAGCATTCATCGGTCCCTCACAGATACGCAGTATTTT. This translates into CASSIHRSLTDTQYF.

The chain couples TRBV12-3 or TRBV12-4 to TRBJ1-4, with D tentatively TRBD1 (6 bases). V lost 7 bases and J lost 3, with 12 bases in between. The length of the CDR3 is 14 residues. CDR3 in DNA: TGTGCCAGCACCCCCGGGACACCTAATGAAAAACTGTTTTTT. It codes for CASTPGTPNEKLFF.

This clonotype appeared a few times. J is TRBJ2-5 and V is TRBV3-1, with no clear D. Trimming took 0 bases from V and 1 from J, leaving 9 bases between them. The CDR3 totals 15 residues. The germline gives CDR1 LGHDT, CDR2 YNNKEL (reference sequence). The DNA of the CDR3 is TGTGCCAGCAGCCAAGATCTGGGAATCCAAGAGACCCAGTACTTC. Translation gives CASSQDLGIQETQYF.

The chain links TRBV20-1 to TRBJ2-5, with TRBD2 identical over 10 bases. The V gene's germline CDR1 is DFQATT and CDR2 SNEGSKA (reference sequence). The J segment lost 7 bases and the V segment lost 0 bases, leaving 8 bases of the junction unmatched. The CDR3 runs 15 residues. The CDR3 nucleotides are TGCAGTGCTAGAGAGGCAGCGGGGGGGCTTGGGACCCAGTACTTC. This codes for CSAREAAGGLGTQYF.

This chain links TRBV12-3 or TRBV12-4 with TRBJ2-3; D is perhaps TRBD1 or TRBD2 (5 bases each). This CDR3 region has 14 residues. Trimming cost V 3 bases and J 15 bases, with 22 bases left between them. The CDR3 nucleotides are TGTGCCAGCAGTTTTCAGGGACGCACAGATACGGAATATTTT. Encoded protein: CASSFQGRTDTEYF.

A word on this clonotype: The junction departs from germline at one end; a sequencing error may be responsible. CDR3 in DNA: TGTGCCGCCAGTGAATTGGGACAGGGGGCGCTTGATGGGCAGTTCTTC. Protein: CAASELGQGALDGQFF. This chain connects TRBV24-1 to TRBJ2-1, with 12 bases that match TRBD1. This CDR3 has 16 amino acids. From germline, CDR1 is KGHDR and CDR2 SFDVKD.

The V gene is TRBV2, the J gene TRBJ2-5, with TRBD2 matching over 7 bases. J lost 5 bases, V lost 4 bases, and 10 bases had no gene match. The CDR3 has 15 residues. CDR1 SNHLY and CDR2 FYNNEI come from the germline V gene. The CDR3 is CASSAGTSGGETQYF. The DNA of the CDR3 is TGTGCCAGCAGTGCCGGGACGTCCGGGGGGGAGACCCAGTACTTC.

This clonotype came up once. The V and J genes are TRBV27 and TRBJ2-2, with 11 bases matching TRBD1. Trimming cost V 5 bases and J 7 bases; bases outside gene matches: 3. This CDR3 contains 14 residues. From germline, CDR1 is MNHEY and CDR2 SMNVEV (reference sequence). In DNA, the CDR3 is TGTGCCAGCAGTCGGACAGGGGGCGGCGGGGAGCTGTTTTTT. This gives the protein CASSRTGGGGELFF.

The rearrangement links TRBV15 to TRBJ2-1; 9 nucleotides match TRBD2. Germline trimming cut 1 base from V and 10 bases from J; bases unmatched to any gene: 8. The germline gives CDR1 LNHNV, CDR2 YYDKDF (reference sequence). The CDR3 is 15 residues long. This CDR3 is CATSRVGSGGLEQFF. CDR3 bases: TGTGCCACCAGCAGAGTTGGTAGCGGGGGCTTGGAGCAGTTCTTC.

CDR3 in amino acids: CASSVDPSGEPSSYEQYF. The DNA for the CDR3 is TGTGCCAGCAGCGTAGATCCTAGCGGGGAACCGAGCTCCTACGAGCAGTACTTC. V is TRBV9 and J is TRBJ2-7; 9 nucleotides agree with TRBD2. Trimming at V came to 0 bases and at J to 0 bases, leaving 10 bases not matched to a gene. Germline V gene data show CDR1 as SGDLS and CDR2 as YYNGEE. This CDR3 spans 18 amino acids.

The rearrangement joins TRBV10-2 to TRBJ2-1; unclear D gene. This CDR3 has 15 residues. Germline lookup yields CDR1 WSHSY and CDR2 SAAADI. Deletions cut 7 bases from V and 0 bases from J, with 13 bases between. Here the CDR3 reads CASMGRVSSYNEQFF. CDR3 in DNA: TGCGCCAGCATGGGTAGGGTCAGCTCCTACAATGAGCAGTTCTTC.

The chain carries TRBV7-2 and TRBJ2-7, with D perhaps being TRBD1 or TRBD2 (5 bases each). This CDR3 is built from 13 residues. Germline CDR1 and CDR2: SGHTA and FQGNSA. V lost 4 bases, J lost 2 bases, and 9 bases lay in between. The CDR3 loop is CASSWDPAYEQYF. The CDR3, as DNA: TGTGCCAGCAGCTGGGACCCCGCCTACGAGCAGTACTTC.

The J gene is TRBJ2-7, the V gene TRBV18, with D maybe TRBD1 (7 bases). The end of the DNA fits TRBJ2-5 better, so the J call may be wrong. CDR1 and CDR2 from the germline V gene are KGHSH and LQKENI. This CDR3 has 16 amino acids. As DNA, the CDR3 is TGTGCCAGCTCACGCGGGACAGCGGAGTCGGGGGAGACCCAGTACTTC. Its protein product is CASSRGTAESGETQYF.

This clonotype has more than one count but fewer than ten. The chain recombines TRBV11-2 with TRBJ2-5; 7 positions agree with TRBD1. In germline, CDR1 is SGHAT, CDR2 FQNNGV. Trimming cost V 5 bases and J 4 bases; bases outside gene matches: 13. The CDR3 extends over 16 amino acids. CDR3 coding DNA: TGTGCCAGCAGCCAACGCTCGACAGGGAATTTAGAGACCCAGTACTTC. Translated: CASSQRSTGNLETQYF.

The rearrangement joins TRBV3-1 to TRBJ2-5, with TRBD2 matching over 13 bases. The CDR3 contains 15 residues. Germline-derived CDR1 and CDR2 are LGHDT and YNNKEL (reference sequence). After removal of 4 bases from V and 11 bases from J, the junction contained 10 bases not matched to a gene. The CDR3 region is CASSLVTSGRGEQYF. The CDR3 DNA reads TGTGCCAGCAGCCTCGTCACTAGCGGGAGGGGTGAGCAGTACTTC.

There are a few counts of this clonotype. The rearrangement links TRBV12-3 or TRBV12-4 to TRBJ2-1, with 7 bases matching TRBD2. Trimming at V came to 4 bases and at J to 1 base, leaving 10 bases not matched to a gene. This CDR3 has 17 amino acids. The CDR3: CASSSAVAGDSYNEQFF. CDR3 DNA: TGTGCCAGCAGTTCGGCGGTCGCGGGAGATTCCTACAATGAGCAGTTCTTC.